The 18 T cell receptor beta chains below come from one sample, sequenced in a study of blood T cell repertoires in COVID-19. Assay: immunoSEQ multiplex PCR; the TCRdb copy retains only in-frame clones and omits some. In the table there are about 100,000 clones, approximately 86% of which are singletons. Specimen: peripheral blood. The receptors were sampled from a human donor in a cohort sampled during active COVID-19.

The chain employs TRBV19 and TRBJ1-2, with 9 bases lining up with TRBD1. In germline, CDR1 is LNHDA, CDR2 SQIVND (reference sequence). The CDR3 spans 17 residues. J gave up 0 bases and V 2 bases, and 7 bases lay outside the gene matches. As DNA, the CDR3 is TGTGCCAGTAGTATATCCGGACAGGGGATGACTAACTATGGCTACACCTTC. Its translation: CASSISGQGMTNYGYTF.

This rearrangement joins TRBV18 to TRBJ2-7; 7 bases are a match to TRBD2. V lost 1 base and J lost 0; bases outside the gene matches: 12. The germline CDR1 and CDR2 sequences are KGHSH and LQKENI. This CDR3 spans 18 amino acids. The CDR3 here is CASSPLPGLAGASYEQYF. The CDR3 nucleotides read TGTGCCAGCTCACCACTTCCGGGGTTAGCGGGTGCCTCCTACGAGCAGTACTTC.

CDR3 sequence: CAIRRGEVTEAFF. The CDR3 DNA reads as TGTGCCATCCGGCGGGGGGAGGTCACTGAAGCTTTCTTT. The chain carries TRBV7-9 and TRBJ1-1, with D possibly matching TRBD1 (5 bases). Between the trimmed V and J ends, which lost 10 bases and 4 bases, there was a span of 16 bases. The CDR3 is 13 residues long. Germline V gene sequence: CDR1 SEHNR, CDR2 FQNEAQ (reference sequence).

V is TRBV28 and J is TRBJ1-2; 10 nucleotides align to TRBD1. CDR1 MDHEN and CDR2 SYDVKM come from the germline V gene. This CDR3 is built from 16 residues. After removal of 6 bases from V and 0 bases from J, the junction contained 7 bases not matched to a gene. The CDR3 spells CASSVRQGATNYGYTF. The CDR3 bases are TGTGCCAGCAGCGTAAGACAGGGGGCAACTAACTATGGCTACACCTTC.

This chain links TRBV6-5 with TRBJ2-7; the D gene is possibly TRBD2 (5 bases). The CDR3 contains 15 residues. Germline V lookup: CDR1 MNHEY, CDR2 SVGAGI. V dropped 5 bases and J dropped 0 bases, with 14 bases sitting between them. The CDR3: CASSNSGAPSYEQYF. The CDR3, as DNA: TGTGCCAGCAGTAACAGCGGAGCCCCCTCCTACGAGCAGTACTTC.

The chain uses TRBV11-2 and TRBJ1-5; D is possibly TRBD1 (6 bases). Germline assignment: CDR1 SGHAT and CDR2 FQNNGV. The CDR3 totals 14 residues. Trimming cost V 5 bases and J 7 bases, with 15 bases left between them. CDR3 in DNA: TGTGCCAGCAGCCGGACAGATACCGGGCAGCCCCAGCATTTT. This encodes CASSRTDTGQPQHF.

The chain employs TRBV4-3 and TRBJ1-2; 8 nucleotides line up with TRBD1. CDR1 is LGHNA, CDR2 YSLEER, per germline. The V segment lost 6 bases and the J segment 9 bases; nucleotides outside the gene matches: 15. The length of the CDR3 is 15 residues. This CDR3 is CASRNTGGRTYRYTF. The CDR3 nucleotides read TGCGCCAGCAGAAATACAGGGGGGAGAACGTATCGCTACACCTTC.

This chain uses TRBV28 with TRBJ1-5; D uncertain. The V end was cut by 7 bases, the J end by 4 bases, with 8 bases between. The CDR3 has 12 residues. The germline gives CDR1 MDHEN, CDR2 SYDVKM. The CDR3 region is CASKTGNQPQHF. As DNA, the CDR3 is TGTGCCAGCAAGACGGGGAATCAGCCCCAGCATTTT.

The chain links TRBV7-3 to TRBJ2-1, with 8 bases fitting TRBD1. The CDR3 is made up of 15 amino acids. CDR1 and CDR2 (germline): SGHTA, FQGTGA. J was trimmed by 2 bases and V by 3 bases; bases with no gene match: 3. CDR3 in DNA: TGTGCCAGCAGCTTTCAGGGGGCGACCTACAATGAGCAGTTCTTC. Its translation: CASSFQGATYNEQFF.

This clone was detected ten times or more. J is TRBJ2-1 and V is TRBV7-9; 8 nucleotides align to TRBD2. With 1 base clipped from V and 7 bases from J, the junction kept 9 bases outside the gene matches. The germline gives CDR1 SEHNR, CDR2 FQNEAQ (reference sequence). This CDR3 comprises 16 residues. CDR3 nucleotides: TGTGCCAGCAGCTTAGTTAGAAGCGGGAGTCTAAATGAGCAGTTCTTC. Its protein is CASSLVRSGSLNEQFF.

This clone was observed a few times. The chain carries TRBV5-1 and TRBJ2-7, with a weak D call TRBD2 (6 bases). The CDR3 consists of 16 residues. Deletions cut 3 bases from V and 0 bases from J, with 16 bases between. The germline CDR1 and CDR2 sequences are SGHRS and YFSETQ. The CDR3 sequence is CASSSRSGFDSYEQYF. The CDR3 DNA is TGCGCCAGCAGCTCGCGCAGCGGGTTCGACTCCTACGAGCAGTACTTC.

CDR3 sequence reads: CASSTRTNSPYEQYF. CDR3 sequence (DNA): TGTGCCAGTAGTACACGGACTAATTCCCCCTACGAGCAGTACTTC. This chain joins TRBV19 and TRBJ2-7, with D maybe TRBD2 (6 bases). The CDR3 has 15 amino acids. Germline CDR1 reads LNHDA; CDR2 reads SQIVND (reference sequence). Trimming took off 4 bases at V and 2 bases at J, with 15 bases between the two ends.

This clone appeared a few times. This chain connects TRBV5-1 to TRBJ2-7; 10 bases line up with TRBD2. The CDR3 loop spans 15 amino acids. The trim removed 4 bases at V and 5 bases at J, leaving 9 bases unmatched. Germline lookup yields CDR1 SGHRS and CDR2 YFSETQ. CDR3 sequence (DNA): TGCGCCAGCAGCGCGGAGATAGCGGGAGGCGACGAGCAGTACTTC. This sequence encodes CASSAEIAGGDEQYF.

This chain uses TRBV28 with TRBJ2-1, with D possibly TRBD1 on 6 matching bases. The V and J ends lost 4 bases and 9 bases respectively, with 16 bases between them. The CDR3 covers 14 residues. Germline V gene sequence: CDR1 MDHEN, CDR2 SYDVKM. The CDR3: CASSSGTTPSEQFF. The CDR3 DNA sequence: TGTGCCAGCAGTTCTGGGACAACTCCTAGTGAGCAGTTCTTC.

J is TRBJ2-1 and V is TRBV7-9; weak D call: TRBD1 (6 bases). The CDR3 sequence is 14 residues long. Trimming stripped 3 bases from V and 7 bases from J, with 13 bases between. Germline CDR1 is SEHNR and CDR2 is FQNEAQ (reference sequence). This CDR3 is CASSLSTGWNEQFF. In DNA, the CDR3 is TGTGCCAGCAGCTTGTCTACAGGGTGGAATGAGCAGTTCTTC.

The V gene is TRBV6-2 or TRBV6-3, the J gene TRBJ2-5; no definite D call. V was trimmed by 7 bases and J by 5 bases, leaving 20 bases between them. The CDR3 is 15 amino acids. CDR1 is MNHEY, CDR2 SVGEGT, per germline. The CDR3 reads CASTPSVSGGETQYF. The CDR3 DNA reads TGTGCCAGCACCCCGTCAGTGTCAGGTGGGGAGACCCAGTACTTC.

This chain links TRBV7-8 with TRBJ2-7; TRBD2 agrees at 8 bases. Germline trimming cut 1 base from V and 1 base from J; bases unmatched to any gene: 3. The CDR3 contains 15 residues. Germline assignment: CDR1 SGHVS and CDR2 FQNEAQ. CDR3 sequence: CASSLGVAGSYEQYF. CDR3 sequence (DNA): TGTGCCAGCAGCTTAGGGGTAGCGGGGTCCTACGAGCAGTACTTC.

V gene TRBV5-6 combines with J gene TRBJ1-2; a weak D match, TRBD1 (5 bases). The CDR3 spans 13 residues. The ends were cut back, 4 bases at V and 6 bases at J, with 13 bases in the middle. The germline CDR1 and CDR2 sequences are SGHDT and YYEEEE. The CDR3 spells CASSIPGGNGYTF. CDR3 DNA sequence: TGTGCCAGCAGCATCCCGGGGGGAAATGGCTACACCTTC.